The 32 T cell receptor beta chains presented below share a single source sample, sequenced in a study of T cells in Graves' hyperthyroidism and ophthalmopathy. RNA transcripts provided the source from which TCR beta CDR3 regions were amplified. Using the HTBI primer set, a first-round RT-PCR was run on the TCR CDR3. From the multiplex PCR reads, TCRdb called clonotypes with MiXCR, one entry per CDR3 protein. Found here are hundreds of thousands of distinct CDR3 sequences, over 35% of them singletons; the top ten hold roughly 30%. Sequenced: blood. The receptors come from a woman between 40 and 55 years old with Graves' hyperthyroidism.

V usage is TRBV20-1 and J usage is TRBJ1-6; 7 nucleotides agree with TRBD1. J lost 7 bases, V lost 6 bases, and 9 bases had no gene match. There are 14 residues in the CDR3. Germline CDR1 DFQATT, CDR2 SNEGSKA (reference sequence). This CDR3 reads CSAPPGQLNSPLHF. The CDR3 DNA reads TGCAGTGCCCCACCGGGACAGTTAAATTCACCCCTCCACTTT.

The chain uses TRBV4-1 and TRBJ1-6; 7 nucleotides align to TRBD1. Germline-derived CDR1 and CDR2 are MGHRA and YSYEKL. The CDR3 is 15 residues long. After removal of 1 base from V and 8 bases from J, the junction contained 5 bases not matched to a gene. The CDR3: CASSQGGQGDSPLHF. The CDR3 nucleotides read TGCGCCAGCAGCCAAGGGGGGCAGGGGGATTCACCCCTCCACTTT.

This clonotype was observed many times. Written as DNA, the CDR3 is TGCAGCGGCTACAGGGTTGTCGGCACTGAAGCTTTCTTT. Protein sequence: CSGYRVVGTEAFF. The rearrangement uses TRBV29-1 and TRBJ1-1; weak D call: TRBD1 (6 bases). The germline V and J ends were trimmed by 7 bases and 4 bases, with 16 bases remaining between them. The CDR3 spans 13 residues. Per the germline V gene, CDR1 is SQVTM and CDR2 is ANQGSEA. The whole variable domain, filled in from reference TRBV29-1 and TRBJ1-1, reads SAVISQKPSRDICQRGTSLTIQCQVDSQVTMMFWYRQQPGQSLTLIATANQGSEATYESGFVIDKFPISRPNLTFSTLTVSNMSPEDSSIYLCSGYRVVGTEAFFGQGTRLTVV.

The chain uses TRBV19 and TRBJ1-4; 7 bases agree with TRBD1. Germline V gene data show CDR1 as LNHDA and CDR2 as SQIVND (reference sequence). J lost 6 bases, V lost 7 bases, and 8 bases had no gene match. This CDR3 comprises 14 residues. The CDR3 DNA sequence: TGTGCCAGTACGAAACAGGGGTTGGATGAAAAACTGTTTTTT. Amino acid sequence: CASTKQGLDEKLFF.

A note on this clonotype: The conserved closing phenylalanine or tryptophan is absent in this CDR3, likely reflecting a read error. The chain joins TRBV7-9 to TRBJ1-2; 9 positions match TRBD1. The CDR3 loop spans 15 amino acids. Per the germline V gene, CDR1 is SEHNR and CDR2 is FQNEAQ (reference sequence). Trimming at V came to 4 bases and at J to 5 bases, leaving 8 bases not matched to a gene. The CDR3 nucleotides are TGTGCCAGCAGCTCTTATCCGGGACAGGGTTATGGCTACACCCTC. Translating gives CASSSYPGQGYGYTL.

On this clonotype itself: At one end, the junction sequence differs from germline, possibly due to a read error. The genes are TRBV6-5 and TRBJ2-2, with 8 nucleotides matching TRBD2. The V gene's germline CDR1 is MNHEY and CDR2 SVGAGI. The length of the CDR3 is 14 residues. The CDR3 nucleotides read TGTGCCAGCAGTTTTCGGGGTGGGAGCGGGGGGCTGTTTTTT. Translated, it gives CASSFRGGSGGLFF.

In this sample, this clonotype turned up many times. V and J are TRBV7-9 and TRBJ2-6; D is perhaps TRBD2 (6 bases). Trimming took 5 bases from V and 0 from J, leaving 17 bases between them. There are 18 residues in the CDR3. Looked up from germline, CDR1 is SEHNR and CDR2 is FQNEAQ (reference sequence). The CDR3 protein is CASSEAGLKGSGANVLTF. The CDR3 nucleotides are TGTGCCAGCAGCGAGGCGGGACTTAAAGGCTCTGGGGCCAACGTCCTGACTTTC.

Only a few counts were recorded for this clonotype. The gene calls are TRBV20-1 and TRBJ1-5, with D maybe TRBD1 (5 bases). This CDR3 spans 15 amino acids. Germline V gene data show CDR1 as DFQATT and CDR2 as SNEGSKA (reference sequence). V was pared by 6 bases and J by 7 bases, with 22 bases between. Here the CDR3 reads CSALTPRQRGQPQHF. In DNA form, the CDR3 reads TGCAGTGCCCTGACTCCCCGACAGAGGGGCCAGCCCCAGCATTTT.

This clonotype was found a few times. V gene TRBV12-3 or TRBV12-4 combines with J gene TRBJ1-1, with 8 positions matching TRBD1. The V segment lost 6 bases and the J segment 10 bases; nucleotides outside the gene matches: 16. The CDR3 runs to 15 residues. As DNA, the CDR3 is TGTGCCAGCAGACCGGACAGGGTACAGGAGCAGGGAGCTTTCTTT. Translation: CASRPDRVQEQGAFF.

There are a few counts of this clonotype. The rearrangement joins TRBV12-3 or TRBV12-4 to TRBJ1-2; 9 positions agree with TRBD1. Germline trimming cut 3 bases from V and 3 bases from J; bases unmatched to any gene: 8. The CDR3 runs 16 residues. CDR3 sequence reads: CASSFLQGAQDYGYTF. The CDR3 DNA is TGTGCCAGCAGTTTCTTACAGGGGGCGCAGGACTATGGCTACACCTTC.

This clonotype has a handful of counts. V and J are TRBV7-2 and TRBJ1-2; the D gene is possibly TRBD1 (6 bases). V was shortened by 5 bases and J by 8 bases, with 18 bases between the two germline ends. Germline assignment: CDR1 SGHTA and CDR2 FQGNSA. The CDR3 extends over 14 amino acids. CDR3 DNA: TGTGCCAGCAGCCCAGGGGCCCTGAGGGGGGGCTACACCTTC. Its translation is CASSPGALRGGYTF.

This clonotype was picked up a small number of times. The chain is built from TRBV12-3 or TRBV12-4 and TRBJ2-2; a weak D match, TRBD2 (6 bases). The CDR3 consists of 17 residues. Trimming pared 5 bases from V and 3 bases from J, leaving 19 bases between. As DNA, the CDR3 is TGTGCCAGCAGTCTTCGACGACTAGGCGTCGACACCGGGGAGCTGTTTTTT. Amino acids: CASSLRRLGVDTGELFF.

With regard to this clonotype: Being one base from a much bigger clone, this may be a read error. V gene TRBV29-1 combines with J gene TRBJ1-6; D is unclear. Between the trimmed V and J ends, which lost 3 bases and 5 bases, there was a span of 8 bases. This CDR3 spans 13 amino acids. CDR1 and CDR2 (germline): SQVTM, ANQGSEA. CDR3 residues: CSVDDGHNSPLHF. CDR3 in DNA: TGCAGCGTTGACGACGGTCATAATTCACCCCTCCACTTT.

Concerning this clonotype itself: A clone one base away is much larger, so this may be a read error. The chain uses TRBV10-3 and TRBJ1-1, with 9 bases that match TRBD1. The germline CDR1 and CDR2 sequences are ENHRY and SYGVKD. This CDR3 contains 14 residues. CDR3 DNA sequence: TGTACCATCAAATTGGACAGGGGCCCCACTGAAGCTTTCTTT. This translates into CTIKLDRGPTEAFF.

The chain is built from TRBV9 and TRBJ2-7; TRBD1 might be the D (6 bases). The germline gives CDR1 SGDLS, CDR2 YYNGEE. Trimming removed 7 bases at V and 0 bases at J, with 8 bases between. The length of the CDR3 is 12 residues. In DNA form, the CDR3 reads TGTGCCAGCGACAGGAACTCCTACGAGCAGTACTTC. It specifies CASDRNSYEQYF.

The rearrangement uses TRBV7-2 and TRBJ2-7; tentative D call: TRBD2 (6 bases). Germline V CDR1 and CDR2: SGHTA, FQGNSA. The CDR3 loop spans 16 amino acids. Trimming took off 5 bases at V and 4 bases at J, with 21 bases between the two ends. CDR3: CASSLDYTGGKYEQYF. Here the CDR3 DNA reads TGTGCCAGCAGCCTTGACTACACCGGGGGAAAATACGAGCAGTACTTC. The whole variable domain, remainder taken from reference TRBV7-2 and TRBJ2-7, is GAGVSQSPSNKVTEKGKDVELRCDPISGHTALYWYRQSLGQGLEFLIYFQGNSAPDKSGLPSDRFSAERTGGSVSTLTIQRTQQEDSAVYLCASSLDYTGGKYEQYFGPGTRLTVT.

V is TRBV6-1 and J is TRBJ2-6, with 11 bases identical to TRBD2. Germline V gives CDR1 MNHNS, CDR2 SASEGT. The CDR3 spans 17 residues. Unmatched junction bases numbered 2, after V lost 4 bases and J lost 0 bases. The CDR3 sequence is CASSVTSGTSGANVLTF. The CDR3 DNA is TGTGCCAGCAGTGTGACTAGCGGGACCTCTGGGGCCAACGTCCTGACTTTC.

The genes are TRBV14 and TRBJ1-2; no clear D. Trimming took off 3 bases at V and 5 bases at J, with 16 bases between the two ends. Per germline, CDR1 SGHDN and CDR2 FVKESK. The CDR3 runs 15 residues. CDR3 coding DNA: TGTGCCAGCAGCCAGTCAGGACGAGGTGATTATGGCTACACCTTC. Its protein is CASSQSGRGDYGYTF.

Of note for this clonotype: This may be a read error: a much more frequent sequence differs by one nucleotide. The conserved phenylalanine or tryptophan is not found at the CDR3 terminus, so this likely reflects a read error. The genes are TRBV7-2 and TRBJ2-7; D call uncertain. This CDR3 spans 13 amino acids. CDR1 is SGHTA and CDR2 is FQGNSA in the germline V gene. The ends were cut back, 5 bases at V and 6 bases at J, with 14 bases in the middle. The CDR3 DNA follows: TGTGCCAGCAGCCTATGGGAAATCGGCGAGCAGTACCTC. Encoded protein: CASSLWEIGEQYL.

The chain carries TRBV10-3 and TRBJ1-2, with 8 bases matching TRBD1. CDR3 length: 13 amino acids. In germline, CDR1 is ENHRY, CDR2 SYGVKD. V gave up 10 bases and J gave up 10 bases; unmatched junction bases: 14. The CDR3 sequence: CASTDRDRPNYTF. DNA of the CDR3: TGTGCCAGCACCGACCGGGACAGGCCGAACTACACCTTC.

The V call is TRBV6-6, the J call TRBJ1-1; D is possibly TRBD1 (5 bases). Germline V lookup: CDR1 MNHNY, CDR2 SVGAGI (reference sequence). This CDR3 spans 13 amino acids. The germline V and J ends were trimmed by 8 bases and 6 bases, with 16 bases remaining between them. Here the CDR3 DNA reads TGTGCCAGCCACGGGGGGTCGGGCGCTGAAGCTTTCTTT. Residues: CASHGGSGAEAFF.

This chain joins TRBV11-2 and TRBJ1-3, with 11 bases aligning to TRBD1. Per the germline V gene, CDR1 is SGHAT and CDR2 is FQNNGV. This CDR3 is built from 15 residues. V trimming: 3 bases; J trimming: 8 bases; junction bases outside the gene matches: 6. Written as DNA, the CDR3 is TGTGCCAGCAGCTTTCCTGGGACAGGGGGAGACACCATATATTTT. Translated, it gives CASSFPGTGGDTIYF.

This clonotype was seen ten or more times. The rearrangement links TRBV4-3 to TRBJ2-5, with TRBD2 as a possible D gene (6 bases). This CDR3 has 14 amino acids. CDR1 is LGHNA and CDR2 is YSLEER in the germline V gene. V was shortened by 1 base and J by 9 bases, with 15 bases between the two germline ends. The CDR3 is CASSQGGGIGSQYF. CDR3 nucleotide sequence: TGCGCCAGCAGCCAAGGGGGCGGGATCGGGTCCCAGTACTTC.

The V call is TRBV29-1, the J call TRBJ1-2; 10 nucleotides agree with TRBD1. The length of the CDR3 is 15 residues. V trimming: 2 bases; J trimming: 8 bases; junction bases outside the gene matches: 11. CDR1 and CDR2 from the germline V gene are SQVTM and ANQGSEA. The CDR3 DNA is TGCAGCGTTGAACTTCCGGGACAGGGGATAGGAGGCTACACCTTC. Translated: CSVELPGQGIGGYTF.

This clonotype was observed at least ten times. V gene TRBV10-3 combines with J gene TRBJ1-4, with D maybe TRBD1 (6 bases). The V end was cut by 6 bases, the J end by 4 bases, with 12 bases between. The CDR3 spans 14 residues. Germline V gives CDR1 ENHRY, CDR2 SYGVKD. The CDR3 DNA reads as TGTGCCATCAGGGGGGCAGAAGGTAATGAAAAACTGTTTTTT. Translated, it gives CAIRGAEGNEKLFF.

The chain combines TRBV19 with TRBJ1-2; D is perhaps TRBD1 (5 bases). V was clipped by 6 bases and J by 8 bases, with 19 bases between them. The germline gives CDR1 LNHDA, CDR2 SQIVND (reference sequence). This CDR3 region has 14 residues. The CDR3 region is CASRKRDPPLGYTF. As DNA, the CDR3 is TGTGCCAGTAGGAAACGGGACCCTCCTTTGGGCTACACCTTC.

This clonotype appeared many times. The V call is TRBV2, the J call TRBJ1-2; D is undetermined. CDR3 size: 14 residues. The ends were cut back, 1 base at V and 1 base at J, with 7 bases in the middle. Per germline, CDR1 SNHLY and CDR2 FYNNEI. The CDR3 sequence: CASSEVEGNYGYTF. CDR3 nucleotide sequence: TGTGCCAGCAGTGAAGTTGAGGGTAACTATGGCTACACCTTC. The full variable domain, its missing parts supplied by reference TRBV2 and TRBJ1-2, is EPEVTQTPSHQVTQMGQEVILRCVPISNHLYFYWYRQILGQKVEFLVSFYNNEISEKSEIFDDQFSVERPDGSNFTLKIRSTKLEDSAMYFCASSEVEGNYGYTFGSGTRLTVV.

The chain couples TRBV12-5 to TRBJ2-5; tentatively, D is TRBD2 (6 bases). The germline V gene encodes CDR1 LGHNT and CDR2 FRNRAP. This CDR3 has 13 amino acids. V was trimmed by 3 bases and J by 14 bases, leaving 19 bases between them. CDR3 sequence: CASGLGPLEGLYF. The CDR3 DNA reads TGTGCTAGTGGTTTAGGTCCACTGGAGGGTTTATACTTC.

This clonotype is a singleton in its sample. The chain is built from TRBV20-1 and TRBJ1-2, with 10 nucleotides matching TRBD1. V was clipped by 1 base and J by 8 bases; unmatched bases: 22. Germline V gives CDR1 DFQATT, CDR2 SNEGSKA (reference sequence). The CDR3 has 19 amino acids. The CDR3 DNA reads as TGCAGTGCTAGAGCCCAACGACTGCTGGGACAGGGGTCCTTTAGGGGCTACACCTTC. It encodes CSARAQRLLGQGSFRGYTF.

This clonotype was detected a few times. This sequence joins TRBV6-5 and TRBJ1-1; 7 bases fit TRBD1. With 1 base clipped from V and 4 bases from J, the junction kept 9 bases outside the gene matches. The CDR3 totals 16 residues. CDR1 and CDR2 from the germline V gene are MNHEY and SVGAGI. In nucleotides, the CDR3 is TGTGCCAGCAGTTACTTGACAGGGTTGCCCAGCACTGAAGCTTTCTTT. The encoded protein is CASSYLTGLPSTEAFF.

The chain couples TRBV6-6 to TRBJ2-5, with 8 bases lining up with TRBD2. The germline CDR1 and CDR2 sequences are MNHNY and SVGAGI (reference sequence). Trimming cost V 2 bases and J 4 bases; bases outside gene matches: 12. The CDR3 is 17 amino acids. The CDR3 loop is CASSYARGGALGETQYF. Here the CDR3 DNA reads TGTGCCAGCAGTTACGCCCGGGGGGGGGCTTTGGGAGAGACCCAGTACTTC.

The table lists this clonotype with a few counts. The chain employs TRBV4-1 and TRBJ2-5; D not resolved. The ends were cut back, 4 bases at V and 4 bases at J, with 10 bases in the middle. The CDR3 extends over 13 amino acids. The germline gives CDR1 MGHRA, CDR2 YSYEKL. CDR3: CASSRGIIETQYF. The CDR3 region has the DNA TGCGCCAGCAGCCGTGGCATTATAGAGACCCAGTACTTC.